These 15 T cell receptor beta chains were sequenced from one sample in a study of vaccination and CD4 T cells after COVID-19. These TCRs' antigens remain unknown. Treatment here: roughly 10-day PBMC culture with coronavirus spike peptide pools or control peptides (ViraFEST assay). Samples of CD4+ T cells were obtained from the unexposed donor before the COVID-19 pandemic (2011-2018). The Oncomine TCR Beta short-read assay was what sequenced the DNA obtained from cultured CD4+ T cells. TCRdb reprocessed the PCR reads via MiXCR and lists one record per CDR3 protein. The table has 6,500 to 9,000 distinct CDR3 sequences, 43% seen once. What was sequenced was CD4+ T cells from blood, cultured in vitro. The receptors stem from a human donor in good health.

There are a few counts of this clonotype. This chain links TRBV20-1 with TRBJ1-5, with 7 bases fitting TRBD1. Germline-derived CDR1 and CDR2 are DFQATT and SNEGSKA (reference sequence). The length of the CDR3 is 12 residues. With 6 bases clipped from V and 9 bases from J, the junction kept 8 bases outside the gene matches. Here the CDR3 DNA reads TGCAGTGCGATCCACAGGGGTGCGCCCCAGCATTTT. Translation: CSAIHRGAPQHF.

As for this clonotype: One end of the junction does not line up with germline, which may come from a read error. The chain carries TRBV9 and TRBJ1-1; D not resolved. This CDR3 region has 14 residues. Looked up from germline, CDR1 is SGDLS and CDR2 is YYNGEE. The CDR3 DNA reads as TGTGCCAGCACCGTAGCGGAAGCCTACACTGAAGCTTTCTTT. Its protein is CASTVAEAYTEAFF.

The V and J genes are TRBV29-1 and TRBJ1-5; D is undetermined. V was cut by 4 bases and J by 4 bases, with 11 bases left in between. CDR3 length: 13 amino acids. Germline lookup yields CDR1 SQVTM and CDR2 ANQGSEA. CDR3 residues: CSVGSQENQPQHF. CDR3 coding DNA: TGCAGCGTTGGCTCCCAGGAGAATCAGCCCCAGCATTTT.

By share, this clonotype ranks as medium-sized. The chain links TRBV2 to TRBJ2-5; perhaps TRBD1 as D (6 bases). Germline lookup yields CDR1 SNHLY and CDR2 FYNNEI. There are 13 residues in the CDR3. Between the trimmed V and J ends, which lost 6 bases and 2 bases, there was a span of 10 bases. The DNA of the CDR3 is TGTGCCAGCAGCTGGACAGTACAAGAGACCCAGTACTTC. Translated: CASSWTVQETQYF.

V usage is TRBV10-3 and J usage is TRBJ1-2, with D unresolved. The CDR3 covers 12 residues. Germline V gene lookup returns CDR1 ENHRY and CDR2 SYGVKD. Trimming pared 0 bases from V and 8 bases from J, leaving 7 bases between. The CDR3, as DNA: TGTGCCATCAGTGAGTCGAGTCCCGGCTACACCTTC. The encoded protein is CAISESSPGYTF.

The chain has TRBV7-2 and TRBJ1-2; the D is unclear. The CDR3 contains 13 residues. The germline V and J ends were trimmed by 4 bases and 4 bases, with 10 bases remaining between them. Germline-derived CDR1 and CDR2 are SGHTA and FQGNSA. The CDR3 DNA is TGTGCCAGCAGCTCCAGACTCTTCTATGGCTACACCTTC. This translates into CASSSRLFYGYTF.

The sample holds a few counts of this clonotype. The chain links TRBV19 to TRBJ1-5; D not resolved. Trimming removed 3 bases from V and 7 bases from J, with 7 bases in between. This CDR3 region has 12 residues. From germline, CDR1 is LNHDA and CDR2 SQIVND (reference sequence). In DNA form, the CDR3 reads TGTGCCAGTAGTATCTTTGGGCAGCCCCAGCATTTT. Protein: CASSIFGQPQHF.

Only a few counts were recorded for this clonotype. The chain uses TRBV5-1 and TRBJ1-2, with 8 bases that match TRBD1. The CDR3 covers 15 residues. J was trimmed by 3 bases and V by 0 bases; bases with no gene match: 4. Germline CDR1 and CDR2: SGHRS and YFSETQ. The CDR3 loop reads CASSLERQGHYGYTF. In DNA form, the CDR3 reads TGCGCCAGCAGCTTGGAGAGACAGGGGCACTATGGCTACACCTTC.

The table lists this clonotype with a few counts. Germline and junction disagree at one end, which may indicate a read error. The CDR3 here is CASRAGGHTGKLFF. CDR3 sequence (DNA): TGTGCCAGCAGGGCGGGGGGCCACACCGGGAAGCTGTTTTTT. The chain recombines TRBV6-1 with TRBJ2-2; 8 bases are shared with TRBD2. Per the germline V gene, CDR1 is MNHNS and CDR2 is SASEGT. The CDR3 runs to 14 residues.

The chain employs TRBV6-1 and TRBJ2-7, with TRBD2 matching over 8 bases. CDR1 MNHNS and CDR2 SASEGT come from the germline V gene. V lost 8 bases to trimming and J lost 1 base; unmatched junction nucleotides: 7. The CDR3 totals 14 residues. CDR3 amino acids: CASLLAGISYEQYF. The CDR3, as DNA: TGTGCCAGCCTCTTAGCGGGAATTTCCTACGAGCAGTACTTC.

This sequence joins TRBV6-1 and TRBJ1-1; D uncertain. With 8 bases removed from V and 5 bases from J, the gap between germline ends came to 15 bases. There are 13 residues in the CDR3. The germline V gene encodes CDR1 MNHNS and CDR2 SASEGT. The CDR3 loop is CASARAITTEAFF. The CDR3, as DNA: TGTGCCAGCGCGAGGGCGATTACGACTGAAGCTTTCTTT.

This rearrangement joins TRBV19 to TRBJ1-1, with D unclear. Germline V CDR1 and CDR2: LNHDA, SQIVND (reference sequence). The CDR3 spans 15 residues. Trimming left V 1 base short and J 7 bases short, with 16 bases between. The CDR3 spells CASSIGNARWDEAFF. The CDR3 DNA sequence: TGTGCCAGTAGTATAGGTAACGCCCGCTGGGATGAAGCTTTCTTT.

The chain employs TRBV2 and TRBJ1-1; unclear D gene. This CDR3 has 13 residues. Germline assignment: CDR1 SNHLY and CDR2 FYNNEI. V dropped 7 bases and J dropped 0 bases, with 9 bases sitting between them. The CDR3 region is CASTEQLNTEAFF. In DNA form, the CDR3 reads TGTGCCAGCACGGAGCAGCTGAACACTGAAGCTTTCTTT.

The chain recombines TRBV7-9 with TRBJ2-7; 7 bases fit TRBD1. The CDR3 totals 15 residues. Germline V lookup: CDR1 SEHNR, CDR2 FQNEAQ (reference sequence). The ends lost 5 bases at V and 2 bases at J; junction bases unmatched: 9. CDR3 in DNA: TGTGCCAGCAGCGTTAACCAGGGGGTCCCCTACGAGCAGTACTTC. Translated: CASSVNQGVPYEQYF.

This clonotype was observed a handful of times. The rearrangement uses TRBV7-9 and TRBJ1-1, with D uncertain. This CDR3 contains 13 residues. Deletions cut 6 bases from V and 0 bases from J, with 8 bases between. Looked up from germline, CDR1 is SEHNR and CDR2 is FQNEAQ (reference sequence). The DNA of the CDR3 is TGTGCCAGCAGAGATACACTGAACACTGAAGCTTTCTTT. Protein product: CASRDTLNTEAFF.